This TCR beta chain originates from a study of Ad26.COV2.S vaccination and SARS-CoV-2 variants. Broader study findings: Using TCR breadth and depth analyses may have led to underestimated total T cell responses.

Only in-frame clones appear in the TCRdb table, and some are missing; sequencing was by immunoSEQ multiplex PCR. The sample has approximately 480,000 clones, roughly 85% seen once; the top ten hold 9.5% to 15%. Treatment denoted: roughly 19 received Ad26.COV2.S at low or high dose, single or two shots; roughly 5 received placebo; per-sample allocation not given. At day 63 after the first vaccine or placebo injection, samples were drawn. The CDR3 loop spans 15 amino acids. V lost 0 bases and J lost 7, with 14 bases in between. Germline values: CDR1 SGDLS, CDR2 YYNGEE. As for this clone: The target antigen is unknown.

This clonotype originated in a person aged 18 to 65 who received the Ad26.COV2.S COVID-19 vaccine or a placebo. The gene calls are TRBV9 and TRBJ2-1, with D perhaps TRBD1 or TRBD2 (5 bases each). The sample here was peripheral blood, taken in a trial of Ad26.COV2.S vaccine versus placebo. The DNA for the CDR3 is TGTGCCAGCAGCGTAGCGGGACCCCAGGAAAATGAGCAGTTCTTC. This encodes CASSVAGPQENEQFF.